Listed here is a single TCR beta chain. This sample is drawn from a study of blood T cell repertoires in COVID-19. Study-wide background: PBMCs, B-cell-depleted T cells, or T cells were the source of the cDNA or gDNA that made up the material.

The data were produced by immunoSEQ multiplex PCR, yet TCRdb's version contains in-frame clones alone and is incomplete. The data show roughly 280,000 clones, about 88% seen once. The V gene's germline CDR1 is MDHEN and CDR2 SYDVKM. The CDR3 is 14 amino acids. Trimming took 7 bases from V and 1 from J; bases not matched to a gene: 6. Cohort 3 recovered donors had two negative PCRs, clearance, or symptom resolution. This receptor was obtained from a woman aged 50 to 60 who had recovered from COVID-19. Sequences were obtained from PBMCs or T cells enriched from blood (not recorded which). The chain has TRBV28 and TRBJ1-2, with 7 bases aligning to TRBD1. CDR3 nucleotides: TGTGCCAGCACTGAACAGGGGTTTAACTATGGCTACACCTTC. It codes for CASTEQGFNYGYTF.